This T cell receptor (beta chain) was profiled in a study of blood T cell repertoires in COVID-19. Germline CDR1 and CDR2: SNHLY and FYNNEI. The CDR3 length is 15 residues. V lost 3 bases and J lost 7, with 13 bases in between. Clones were sequenced by immunoSEQ multiplex PCR, and TCRdb holds only the in-frame ones, with some missing. The sample lists around 450,000 clones; approximately 86% were seen once. The clonotype comes from a woman aged 18 to 35 who had recovered from COVID-19. This rearrangement joins TRBV2 to TRBJ1-6; D perhaps matches TRBD1 (6 bases). Material for sequencing was PBMCs or T cells enriched from blood (not recorded which). CDR3 protein: CASSEGAANNSPLHF. CDR3 coding DNA: TGTGCCAGCAGTGAGGGGGCAGCAAACAATTCACCCCTCCACTTT.